This is a list of T cell receptor beta chains from one sample in a study of cytomegalovirus exposure and HLA in healthy donors. The assay was immunoSEQ multiplex PCR, and TCRdb's table has in-frame clones only and misses some. This sample carries tens of thousands of clones, with 1.5% going to the ten biggest clones. The sequencing input was PBMCs. These receptors were taken from a woman between 55 and 75 years old in good health and CMV-seronegative. CDR3s include the opening cysteine and the closing phenylalanine or tryptophan. Each record gives: V gene, J gene, CDR3 protein.

TRBV4-3	TRBJ2-7	CASSPYMTGNSYEQYF
TRBV11-1	TRBJ2-7	CASSSNRETLSYEQYF
TRBV30	TRBJ2-5	CAWNRQETQYF
TRBV10-1	TRBJ2-7	CASSVDRGPAYEQYF
TRBV28	TRBJ2-1	CASSTGQGITEQFF
TRBV27	TRBJ2-7	CASSRGLAGTYEQYF
TRBV18	TRBJ2-7	CASSEDVRASEQYF
TRBV28	TRBJ2-4	CASSLGDRVIAKNIQYF
TRBV19	TRBJ2-3	CASSIAPSGRGTDTQYF
TRBV29-1	TRBJ1-1	CSVGSSGGTEAFF
TRBV30	TRBJ2-6	CAWSGLAGGSSGANVLTF
TRBV9	TRBJ2-1	CASSVTDFSYNEQFF
TRBV15	TRBJ1-5	CATSTQEGDSNQPQHF
TRBV7-6	TRBJ2-7	CASSLAPPGGSYEQYF
TRBV2	TRBJ2-2	CAIESGTGGSGELFF
TRBV5-4	TRBJ2-7	CASSLSIAGRGEQYF
TRBV4-1	TRBJ2-2	CASSQGGLAGVGTGELFF
TRBV30	TRBJ1-5	CAWSYRSSNQPQHF
TRBV18	TRBJ2-7	CASSPESWSSYEQYF
TRBV19	TRBJ1-4	CASSLRSDEKLFF
TRBV7-6	TRBJ2-5	CASSHPRETQYF
TRBV7-3	TRBJ2-1	CASSPPGLANKEQFF
TRBV6-4	TRBJ1-1	CASSPFGGNTEAFF
TRBV6-6	TRBJ2-1	CACWRADNEQFF
TRBV19	TRBJ1-2	CASNLGGTGNYGYTF
TRBV5-1	TRBJ2-3	CASRAGGDAQYF
TRBV7-9	TRBJ2-7	CASSLGTGGLYEQYF
TRBV7-3	TRBJ1-1	CASSPQMNTEAFF
TRBV28	TRBJ2-3	CASEATSTDTQYF
TRBV30	TRBJ1-1	CAWFHRGRGTEAFF
TRBV5-1	TRBJ1-1	CASSLLPGHENTEAFF
TRBV19	TRBJ2-7	CASSSGTGSYEQYF
TRBV18	TRBJ1-1	CATKTSTVQNTEAFF
TRBV11-3	TRBJ2-2	CASSRTRGPNTGELFF
TRBV18	TRBJ1-2	CASSPSADGYTF
TRBV9	TRBJ2-7	CASSVETGGDEQYF
TRBV28	TRBJ2-4	CASSPGLAGVRAKNIQYF
TRBV30	TRBJ1-3	CAGLIAGNTIYF
TRBV19	TRBJ2-7	CASSKGGRDGFSYEQYF
TRBV6-4	TRBJ2-2	CASSDGQGANTGELFF
TRBV9	TRBJ2-3	CASSELAGFSTDTQYF
TRBV2	TRBJ1-3	CASSPTGPSGNTIYF
TRBV7-2	TRBJ2-7	CASSFSRTESLEQYF
TRBV7-3	TRBJ1-1	CASSVSDGSGEAFF
TRBV30	TRBJ1-5	CAWSPGTGGYDQPQHF